This TCR beta chain was identified during a study of control samples from healthy donors and cancer patients. Produced via immunoSEQ multiplex PCR; TCRdb's table is partial and in-frame only. The sample yields 70,000 to 80,000 clones, roughly 87% seen once. The material sequenced was blood. This TCR came from a woman aged 45-65 years in good health.

The CDR3 DNA reads as TGTGCCAGCAGCCAAGGGATTCTGGGTCCCCTCCACTTT. The encoded protein is CASSQGILGPLHF. The chain has TRBV3-1 (or the pseudogene TRBV3-2) and TRBJ1-6; no clear D gene. V lost 1 base and J lost 13, with 11 bases in between. CDR1 is LGHDT and CDR2 is YNNKEL in the germline V gene (reference sequence). The CDR3 totals 13 residues.